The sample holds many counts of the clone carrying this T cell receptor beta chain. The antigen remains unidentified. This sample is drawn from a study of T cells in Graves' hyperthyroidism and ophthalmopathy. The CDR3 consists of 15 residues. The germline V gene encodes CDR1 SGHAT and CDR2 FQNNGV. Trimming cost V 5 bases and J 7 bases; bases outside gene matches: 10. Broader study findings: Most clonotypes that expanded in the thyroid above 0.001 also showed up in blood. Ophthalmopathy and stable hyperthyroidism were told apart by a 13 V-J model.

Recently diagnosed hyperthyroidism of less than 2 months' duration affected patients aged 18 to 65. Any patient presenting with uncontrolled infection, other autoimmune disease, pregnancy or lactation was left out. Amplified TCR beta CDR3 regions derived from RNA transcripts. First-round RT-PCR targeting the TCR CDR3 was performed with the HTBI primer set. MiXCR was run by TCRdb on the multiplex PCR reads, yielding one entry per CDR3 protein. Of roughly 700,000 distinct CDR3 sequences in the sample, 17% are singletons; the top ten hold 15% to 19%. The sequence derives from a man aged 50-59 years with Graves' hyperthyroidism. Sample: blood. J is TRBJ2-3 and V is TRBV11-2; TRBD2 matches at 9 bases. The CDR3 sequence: CASSVQRTSVYTQYF. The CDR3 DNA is TGTGCCAGCAGCGTCCAGAGGACTAGCGTTTATACGCAGTATTTT. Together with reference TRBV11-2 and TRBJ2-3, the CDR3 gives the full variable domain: EAGVAQSPRYKIIEKRQSVAFWCNPISGHATLYWYQQILGQGPKLLIQFQNNGVVDDSQLPKDRFSAERLKGVDSTLKIQPAKLEDSAVYLCASSVQRTSVYTQYFGPGTRLTVL.